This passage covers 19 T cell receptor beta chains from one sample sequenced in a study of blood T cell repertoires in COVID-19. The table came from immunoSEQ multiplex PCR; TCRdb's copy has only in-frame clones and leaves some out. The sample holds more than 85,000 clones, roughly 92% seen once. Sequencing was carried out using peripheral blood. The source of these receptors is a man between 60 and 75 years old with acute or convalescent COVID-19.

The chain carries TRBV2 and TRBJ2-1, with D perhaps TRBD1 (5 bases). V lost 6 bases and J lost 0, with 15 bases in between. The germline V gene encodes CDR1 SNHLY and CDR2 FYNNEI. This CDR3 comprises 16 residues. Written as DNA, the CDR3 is TGTGCCAGCAGCCCCGGACACTCGAGCTCCTACAATGAGCAGTTCTTC. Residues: CASSPGHSSSYNEQFF.

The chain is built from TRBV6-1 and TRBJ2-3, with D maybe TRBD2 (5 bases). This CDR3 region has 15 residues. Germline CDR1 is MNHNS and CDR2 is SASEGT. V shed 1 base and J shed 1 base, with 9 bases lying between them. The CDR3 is CASSEEGDGTDTQYF. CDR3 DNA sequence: TGTGCCAGCAGTGAAGAGGGAGACGGCACAGATACGCAGTATTTT.

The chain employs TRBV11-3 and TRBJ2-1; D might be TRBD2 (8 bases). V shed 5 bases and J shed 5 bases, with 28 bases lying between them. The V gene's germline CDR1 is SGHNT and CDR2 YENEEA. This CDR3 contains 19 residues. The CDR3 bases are TGTGCCAGCAGCCGCCACAGGGGCGGGAGGCCACTCGAGAACAATGAGCAGTTCTTC. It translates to CASSRHRGGRPLENNEQFF.

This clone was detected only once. CDR3 bases: TGTGCCAGCAGCCTAAGACAGGGATGGGTCACCGGGGAGCTGTTTTTT. It yields the protein CASSLRQGWVTGELFF. This chain joins TRBV7-8 and TRBJ2-2; 7 bases map to TRBD1. The V and J ends lost 5 bases and 4 bases, in that order; junction bases with no gene match: 10. Germline assignment: CDR1 SGHVS and CDR2 FQNEAQ. The CDR3 consists of 16 residues.

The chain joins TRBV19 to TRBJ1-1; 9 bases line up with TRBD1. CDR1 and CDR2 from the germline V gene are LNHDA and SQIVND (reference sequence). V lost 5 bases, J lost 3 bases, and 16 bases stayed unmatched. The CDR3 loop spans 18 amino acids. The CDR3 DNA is TGTGCCAGTAGTCTACCATCCGGGACAGGGAAGCAGGACACTGAAGCTTTCTTT. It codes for CASSLPSGTGKQDTEAFF.

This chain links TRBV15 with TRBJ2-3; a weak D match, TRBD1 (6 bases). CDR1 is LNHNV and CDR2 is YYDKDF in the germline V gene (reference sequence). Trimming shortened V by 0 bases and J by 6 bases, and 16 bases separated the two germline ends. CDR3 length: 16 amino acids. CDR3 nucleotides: TGTGCCACCAGCAGAGATAGGGCAGGGGTCTTCGATACGCAGTATTTT. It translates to CATSRDRAGVFDTQYF.

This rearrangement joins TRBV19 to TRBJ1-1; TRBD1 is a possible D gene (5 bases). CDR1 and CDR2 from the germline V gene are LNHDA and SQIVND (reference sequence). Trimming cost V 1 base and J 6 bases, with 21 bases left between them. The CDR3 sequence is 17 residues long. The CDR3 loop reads CASSIGVAGQGWAEAFF. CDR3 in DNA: TGTGCCAGTAGTATAGGGGTCGCGGGGCAGGGATGGGCTGAAGCTTTCTTT.

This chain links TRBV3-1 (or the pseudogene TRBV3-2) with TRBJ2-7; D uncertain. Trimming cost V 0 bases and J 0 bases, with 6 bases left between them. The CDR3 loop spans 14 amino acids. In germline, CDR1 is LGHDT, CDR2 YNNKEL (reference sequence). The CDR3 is CASSQDPISYEQYF. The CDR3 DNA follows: TGTGCCAGCAGCCAAGATCCAATCTCCTACGAGCAGTACTTC.

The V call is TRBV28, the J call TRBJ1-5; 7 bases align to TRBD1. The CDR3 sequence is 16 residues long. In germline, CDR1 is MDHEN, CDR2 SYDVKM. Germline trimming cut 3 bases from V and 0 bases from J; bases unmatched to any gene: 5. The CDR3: CASSLYRGASNQPQHF. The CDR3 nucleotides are TGTGCCAGCAGTTTGTACAGGGGCGCTAGCAATCAGCCCCAGCATTTT.

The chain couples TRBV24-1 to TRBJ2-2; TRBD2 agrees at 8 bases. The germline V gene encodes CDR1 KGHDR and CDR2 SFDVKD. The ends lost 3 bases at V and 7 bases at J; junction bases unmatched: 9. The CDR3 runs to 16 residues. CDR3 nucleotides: TGTGCCACCAGTGATGGTAGCGGGATCGGCATCGGGGAGCTGTTTTTT. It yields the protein CATSDGSGIGIGELFF.

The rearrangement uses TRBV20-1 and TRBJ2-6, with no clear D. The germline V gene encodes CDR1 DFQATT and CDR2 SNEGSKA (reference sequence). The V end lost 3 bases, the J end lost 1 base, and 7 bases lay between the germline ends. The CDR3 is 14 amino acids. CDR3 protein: CSASGDSGANVLTF. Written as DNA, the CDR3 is TGCAGTGCTAGTGGCGATTCTGGGGCCAACGTCCTGACTTTC.

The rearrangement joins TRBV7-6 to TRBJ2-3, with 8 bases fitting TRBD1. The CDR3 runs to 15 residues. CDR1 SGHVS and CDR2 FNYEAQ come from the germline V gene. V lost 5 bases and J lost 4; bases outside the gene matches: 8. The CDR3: CASSRRGRGPDTQYF. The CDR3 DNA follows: TGTGCCAGCAGCCGCAGGGGGCGCGGACCAGATACGCAGTATTTT.

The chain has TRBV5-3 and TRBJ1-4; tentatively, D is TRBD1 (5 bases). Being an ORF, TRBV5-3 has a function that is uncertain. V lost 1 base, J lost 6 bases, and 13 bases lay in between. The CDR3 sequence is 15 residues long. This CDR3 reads CARSLLGRVDEKLFF. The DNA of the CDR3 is TGTGCCAGAAGCTTGTTGGGCAGGGTAGATGAAAAACTGTTTTTT.

The CDR3 loop is CASSTTGFAGLYGYTF. DNA of the CDR3: TGTGCCAGCAGTACAACAGGGTTCGCAGGGCTTTATGGCTACACCTTC. The rearrangement uses TRBV28 and TRBJ1-2, with D tentatively TRBD1 (6 bases). The ends were cut back, 5 bases at V and 5 bases at J, with 21 bases in the middle. This CDR3 has 16 amino acids. Germline V gene lookup returns CDR1 MDHEN and CDR2 SYDVKM.

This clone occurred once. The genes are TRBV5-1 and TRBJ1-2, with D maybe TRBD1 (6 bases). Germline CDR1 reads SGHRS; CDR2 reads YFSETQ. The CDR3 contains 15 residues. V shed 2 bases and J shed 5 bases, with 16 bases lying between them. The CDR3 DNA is TGCGCCAGCAGCTTCCGAGAGACAGGCCCATATGGCTACACCTTC. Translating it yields CASSFRETGPYGYTF.

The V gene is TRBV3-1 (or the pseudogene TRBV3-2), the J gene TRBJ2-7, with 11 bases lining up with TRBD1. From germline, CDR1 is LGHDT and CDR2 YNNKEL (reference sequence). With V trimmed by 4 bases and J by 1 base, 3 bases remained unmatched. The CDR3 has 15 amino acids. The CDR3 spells CASSRGTGGSYEQYV. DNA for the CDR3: TGTGCCAGCAGCCGAGGGACAGGGGGATCCTACGAGCAGTACGTC.

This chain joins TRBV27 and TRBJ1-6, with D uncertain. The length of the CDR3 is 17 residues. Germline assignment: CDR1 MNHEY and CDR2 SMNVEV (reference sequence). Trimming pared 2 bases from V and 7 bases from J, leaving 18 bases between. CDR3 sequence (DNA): TGTGCCAGCAGTTTAATCTTCGTGGAGGGTCGAAATTCACCCCTCCACTTT. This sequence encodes CASSLIFVEGRNSPLHF.

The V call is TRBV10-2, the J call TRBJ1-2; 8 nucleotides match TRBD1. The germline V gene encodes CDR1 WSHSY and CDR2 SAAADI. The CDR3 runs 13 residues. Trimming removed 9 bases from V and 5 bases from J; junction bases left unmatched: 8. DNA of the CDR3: TGCGCCAGTAGTCAGGGGGCAGGGTATGGCTACACCTTC. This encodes CASSQGAGYGYTF.

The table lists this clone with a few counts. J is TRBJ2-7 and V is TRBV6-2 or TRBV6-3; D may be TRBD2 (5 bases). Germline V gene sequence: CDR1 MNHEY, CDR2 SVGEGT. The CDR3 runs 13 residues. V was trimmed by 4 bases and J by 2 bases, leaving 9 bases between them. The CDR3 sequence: CASSFSGAYEQYF. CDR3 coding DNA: TGTGCCAGCAGTTTTTCCGGGGCCTACGAGCAGTACTTC.